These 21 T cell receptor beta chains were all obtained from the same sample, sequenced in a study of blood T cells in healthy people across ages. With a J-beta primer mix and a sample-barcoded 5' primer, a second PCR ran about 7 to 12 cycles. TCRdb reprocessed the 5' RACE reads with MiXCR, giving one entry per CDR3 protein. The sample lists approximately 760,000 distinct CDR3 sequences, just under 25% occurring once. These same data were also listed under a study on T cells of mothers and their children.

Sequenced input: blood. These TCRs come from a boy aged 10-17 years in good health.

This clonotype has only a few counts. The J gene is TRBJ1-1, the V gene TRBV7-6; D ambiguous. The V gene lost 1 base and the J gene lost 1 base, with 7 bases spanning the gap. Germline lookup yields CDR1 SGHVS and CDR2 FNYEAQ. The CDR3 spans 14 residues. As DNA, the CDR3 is TGTGCCAGCAGCTTAGGAGCTTCGAACACTGAAGCTTTCTTT. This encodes CASSLGASNTEAFF. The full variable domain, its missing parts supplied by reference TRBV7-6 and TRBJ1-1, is GAGVSQSPRYKVTKRGQDVALRCDPISGHVSLYWYRQALGQGPEFLTYFNYEAQQDKSGLPNDRFSAERPEGSISTLTIQRTEQRDSAMYRCASSLGASNTEAFFGQGTRLTVV.

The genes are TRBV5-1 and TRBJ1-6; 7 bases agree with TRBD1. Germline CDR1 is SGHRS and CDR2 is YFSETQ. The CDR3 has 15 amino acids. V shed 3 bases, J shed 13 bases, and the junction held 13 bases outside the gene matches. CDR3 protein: CASSSGMWTGEPLHF. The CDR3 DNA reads TGCGCCAGCAGCTCGGGCATGTGGACAGGCGAGCCCCTCCACTTT.

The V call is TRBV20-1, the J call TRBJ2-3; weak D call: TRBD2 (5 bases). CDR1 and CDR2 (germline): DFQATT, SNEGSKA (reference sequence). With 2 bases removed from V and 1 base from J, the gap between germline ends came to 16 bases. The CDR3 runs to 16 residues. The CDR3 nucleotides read TGCAGTGCTAGACCAATGTTAGCGTTCGGCACAGATACGCAGTATTTT. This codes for CSARPMLAFGTDTQYF.

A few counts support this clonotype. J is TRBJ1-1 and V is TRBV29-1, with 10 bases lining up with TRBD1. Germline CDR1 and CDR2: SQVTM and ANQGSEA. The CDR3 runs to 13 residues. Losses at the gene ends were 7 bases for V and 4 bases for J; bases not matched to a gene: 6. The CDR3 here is CSARDRGVTEAFF. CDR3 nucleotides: TGCAGCGCTAGGGACAGGGGTGTCACTGAAGCTTTCTTT.

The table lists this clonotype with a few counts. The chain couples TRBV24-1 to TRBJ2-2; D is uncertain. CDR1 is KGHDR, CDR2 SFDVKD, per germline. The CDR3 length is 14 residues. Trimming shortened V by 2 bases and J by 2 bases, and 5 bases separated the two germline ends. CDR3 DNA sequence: TGTGCCACCAGTGATTCCCTTAACACCGGGGAGCTGTTTTTT. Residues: CATSDSLNTGELFF.

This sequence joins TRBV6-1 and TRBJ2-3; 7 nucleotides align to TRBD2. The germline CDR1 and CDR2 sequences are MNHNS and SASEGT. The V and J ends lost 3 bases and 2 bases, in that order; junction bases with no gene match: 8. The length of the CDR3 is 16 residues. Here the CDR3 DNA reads TGTGCCAGCAGTGAGACGCCGACTAGCTACACAGATACGCAGTATTTT. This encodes CASSETPTSYTDTQYF.

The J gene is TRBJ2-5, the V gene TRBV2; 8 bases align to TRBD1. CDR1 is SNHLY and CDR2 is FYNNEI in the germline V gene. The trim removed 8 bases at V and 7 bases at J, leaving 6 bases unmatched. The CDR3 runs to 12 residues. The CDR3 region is CASSGGMGTQYF. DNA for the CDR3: TGTGCCAGCTCAGGGGGCATGGGGACCCAGTACTTC.

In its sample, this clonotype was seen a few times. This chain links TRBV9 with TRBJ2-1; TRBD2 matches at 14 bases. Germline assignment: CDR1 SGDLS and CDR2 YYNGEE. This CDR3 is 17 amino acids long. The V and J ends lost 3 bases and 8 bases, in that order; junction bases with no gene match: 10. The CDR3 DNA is TGTGCCAGCAGCGCCGGGACTAGCGGGAGTGGTTGGGATGAGCAGTTCTTC. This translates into CASSAGTSGSGWDEQFF.

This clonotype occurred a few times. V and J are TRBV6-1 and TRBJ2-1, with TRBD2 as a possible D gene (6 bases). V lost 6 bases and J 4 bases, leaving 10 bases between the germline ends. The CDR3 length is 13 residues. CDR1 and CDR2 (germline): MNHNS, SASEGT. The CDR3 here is CASRGTLYNEQFF. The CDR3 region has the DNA TGTGCCAGCAGGGGGACTTTATACAATGAGCAGTTCTTC.

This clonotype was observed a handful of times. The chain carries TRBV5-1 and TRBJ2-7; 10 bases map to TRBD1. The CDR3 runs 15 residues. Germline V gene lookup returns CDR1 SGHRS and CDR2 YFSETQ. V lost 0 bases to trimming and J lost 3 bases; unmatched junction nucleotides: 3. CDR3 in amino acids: CASSLGDRGYYEQYF. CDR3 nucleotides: TGCGCCAGCAGCTTGGGGGACAGGGGATACTACGAGCAGTACTTC. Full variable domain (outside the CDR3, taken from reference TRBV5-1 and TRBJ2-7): KAGVTQTPRYLIKTRGQQVTLSCSPISGHRSVSWYQQTPGQGLQFLFEYFSETQRNKGNFPGRFSGRQFSNSRSEMNVSTLELGDSALYLCASSLGDRGYYEQYFGPGTRLTVT.

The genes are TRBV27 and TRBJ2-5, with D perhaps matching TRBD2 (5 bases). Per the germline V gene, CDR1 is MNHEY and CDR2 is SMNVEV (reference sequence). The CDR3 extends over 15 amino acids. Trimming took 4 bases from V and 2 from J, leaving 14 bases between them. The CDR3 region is CASSSDPSGQETQYF. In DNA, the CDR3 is TGTGCCAGCAGTTCAGACCCGAGCGGTCAAGAGACCCAGTACTTC.

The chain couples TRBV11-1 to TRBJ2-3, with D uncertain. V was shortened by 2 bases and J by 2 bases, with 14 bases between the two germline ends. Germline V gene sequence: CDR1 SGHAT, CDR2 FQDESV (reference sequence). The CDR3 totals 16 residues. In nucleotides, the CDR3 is TGTGCCAGCAGCTTACCATATGACCATTCCACAGATACGCAGTATTTT. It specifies CASSLPYDHSTDTQYF.

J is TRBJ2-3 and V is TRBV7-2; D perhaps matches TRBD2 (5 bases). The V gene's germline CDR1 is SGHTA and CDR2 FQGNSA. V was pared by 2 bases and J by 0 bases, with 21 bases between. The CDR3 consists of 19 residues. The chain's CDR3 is CASSLSPPTGRTSTDTQYF. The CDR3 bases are TGTGCCAGCAGCTTAAGCCCGCCCACCGGCAGGACTAGCACAGATACGCAGTATTTT.

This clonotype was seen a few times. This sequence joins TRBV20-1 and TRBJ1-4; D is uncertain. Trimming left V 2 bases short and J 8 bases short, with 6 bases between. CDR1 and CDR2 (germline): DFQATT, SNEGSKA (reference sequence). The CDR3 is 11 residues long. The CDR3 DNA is TGCAGTGCTAGACCCCGAGAAAAACTGTTTTTT. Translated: CSARPREKLFF.

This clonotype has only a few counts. CDR3 nucleotide sequence: TGCGCCAGCCGCGAAACCGGGCTAGCAGGGGGACAGACCCAGTACTTC. Its protein product is CASRETGLAGGQTQYF. The chain joins TRBV10-2 to TRBJ2-5, with TRBD1 identical over 7 bases. The CDR3 covers 16 residues. The junction had 18 bases not matched to a gene; V was cut back by 8 bases and J by 6 bases. Germline values: CDR1 WSHSY, CDR2 SAAADI.

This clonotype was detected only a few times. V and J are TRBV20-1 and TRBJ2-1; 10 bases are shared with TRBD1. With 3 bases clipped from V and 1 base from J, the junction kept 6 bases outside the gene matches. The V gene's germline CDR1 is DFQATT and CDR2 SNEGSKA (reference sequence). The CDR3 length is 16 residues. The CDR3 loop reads CSASRVGQGSYNEQFF. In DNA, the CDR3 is TGCAGTGCTAGTAGGGTGGGACAGGGGTCCTACAATGAGCAGTTCTTC.

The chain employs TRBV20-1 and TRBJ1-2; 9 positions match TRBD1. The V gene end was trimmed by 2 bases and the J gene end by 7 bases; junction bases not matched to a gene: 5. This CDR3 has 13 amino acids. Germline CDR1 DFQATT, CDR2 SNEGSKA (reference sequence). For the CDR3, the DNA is TGCAGTGCTAGAAAACAGGGGGCTTTTGGCTACACCTTC. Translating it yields CSARKQGAFGYTF.

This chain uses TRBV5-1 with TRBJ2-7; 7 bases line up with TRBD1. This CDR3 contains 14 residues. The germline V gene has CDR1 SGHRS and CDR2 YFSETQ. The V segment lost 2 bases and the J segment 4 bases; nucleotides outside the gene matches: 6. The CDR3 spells CASSFLTGQYEQYF. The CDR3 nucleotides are TGCGCCAGCAGCTTCCTCACGGGACAGTACGAGCAGTACTTC.

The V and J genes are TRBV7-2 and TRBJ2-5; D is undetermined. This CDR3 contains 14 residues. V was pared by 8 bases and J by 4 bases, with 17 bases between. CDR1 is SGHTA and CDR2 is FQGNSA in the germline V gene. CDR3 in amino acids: CASGPWERSETQYF. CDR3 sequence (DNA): TGTGCCAGCGGGCCCTGGGAACGGTCAGAGACCCAGTACTTC.

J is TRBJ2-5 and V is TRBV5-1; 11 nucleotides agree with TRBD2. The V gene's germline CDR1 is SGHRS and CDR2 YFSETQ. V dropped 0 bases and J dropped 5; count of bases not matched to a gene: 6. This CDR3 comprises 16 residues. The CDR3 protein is CASSLAELAGDETQYF. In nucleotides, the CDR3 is TGCGCCAGCAGCTTGGCTGAACTAGCGGGAGATGAGACCCAGTACTTC.

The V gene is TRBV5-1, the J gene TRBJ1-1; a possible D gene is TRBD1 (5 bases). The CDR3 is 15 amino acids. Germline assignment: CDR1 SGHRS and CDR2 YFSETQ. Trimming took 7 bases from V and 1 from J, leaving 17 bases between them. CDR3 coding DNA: TGCGCCAGCGTTTCTCACTGGGGGGGGAACACTGAAGCTTTCTTT. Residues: CASVSHWGGNTEAFF.